This TCR beta chain was documented in a study of T cells after yellow fever vaccination. Study outcomes and limitations: Reappearing after the booster were most of the clones from primary vaccination (96% CD4, about 87% CD8). FACS-sorted repertoires could harbor abundant contaminating bulk-population clonotypes. When the response was secondary, it was weaker but reached its peak faster, day 5 versus 15.

In TCRdb, the 5' RACE reads were re-called with MiXCR into one record per CDR3 protein. This repertoire shows 500,000 to 650,000 distinct CDR3 sequences, 9% to 15% found once; its top ten account for about 15%. In the case of this clonotype: The antigen remains undetermined.

Per the germline V gene, CDR1 is LGHDT and CDR2 is YNNKEL (reference sequence). The CDR3 sequence is 12 residues long. With 1 base removed from V and 6 bases from J, the gap between germline ends came to 7 bases. The J gene is TRBJ2-7, the V gene TRBV3-1, with a tentative D call TRBD1 (5 bases). The material sequenced was PBMCs, taken on the day of the yellow fever booster vaccination. The clonotype was recovered from a man aged 25 to 45 who received the YFV17D yellow fever vaccine. The chain's CDR3 is CASSQARAEQYF. The CDR3 DNA reads TGTGCCAGCAGCCAAGCCAGGGCCGAGCAGTACTTC.